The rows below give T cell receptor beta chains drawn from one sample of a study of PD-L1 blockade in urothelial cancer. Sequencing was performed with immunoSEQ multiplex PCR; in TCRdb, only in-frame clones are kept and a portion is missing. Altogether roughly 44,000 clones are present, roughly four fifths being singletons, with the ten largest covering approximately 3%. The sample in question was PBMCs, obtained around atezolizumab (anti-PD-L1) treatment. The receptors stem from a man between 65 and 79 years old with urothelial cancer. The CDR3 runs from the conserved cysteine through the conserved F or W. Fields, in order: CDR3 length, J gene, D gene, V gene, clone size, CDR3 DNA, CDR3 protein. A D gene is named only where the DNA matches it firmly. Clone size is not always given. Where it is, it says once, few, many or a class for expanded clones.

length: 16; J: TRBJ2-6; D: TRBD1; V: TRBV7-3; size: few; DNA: TGTGCCAGCAGCCTAAACAGGGGACCTGGGGCCAACGTCCTGACTTTC; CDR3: CASSLNRGPGANVLTF
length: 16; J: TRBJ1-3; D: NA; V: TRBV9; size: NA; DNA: TGTGCCAGCAGCGTCAGGGGTCCCGACTCTGGAAACACCATATATTTT; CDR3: CASSVRGPDSGNTIYF
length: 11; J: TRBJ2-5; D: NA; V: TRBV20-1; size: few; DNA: TGCAGTGCTAGAGGAGAAGAGACCCAGTACTTC; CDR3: CSARGEETQYF
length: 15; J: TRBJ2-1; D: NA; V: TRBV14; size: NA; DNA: TGTGCCAGCAGCCGGACTGCTGGGTCCCACAATGAGCAGTTCTTC; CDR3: CASSRTAGSHNEQFF
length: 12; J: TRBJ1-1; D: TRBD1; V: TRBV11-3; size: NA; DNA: TGTGCCAGCAGTTCCGGGACAGGCGGACGGGAGTTT; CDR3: CASSSGTGGREF
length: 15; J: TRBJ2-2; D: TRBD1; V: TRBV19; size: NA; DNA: TGTGCCAGTAGTACTACTGACAGGGGTGGCGGGGAGCTGTTTTTT; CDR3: CASSTTDRGGGELFF
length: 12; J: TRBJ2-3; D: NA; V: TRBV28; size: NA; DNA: TGTGCCAGCAGAGCGGTCGGGGGTACGCAGTATTTT; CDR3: CASRAVGGTQYF
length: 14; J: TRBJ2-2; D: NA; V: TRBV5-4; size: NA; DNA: TGTGCCAGCAGCTTGGATTCATACACCGGGGAGCTGTTTTTT; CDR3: CASSLDSYTGELFF
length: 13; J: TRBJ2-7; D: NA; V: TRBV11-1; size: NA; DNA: TGTGCCAGCGACCGGGGGAGCTCCTACGAGCAGTACTTC; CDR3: CASDRGSSYEQYF
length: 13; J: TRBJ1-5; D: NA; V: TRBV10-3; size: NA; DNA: TGTGCCATCAGTTCGGGGTCCGATCAGCCCCAGCATTTT; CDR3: CAISSGSDQPQHF
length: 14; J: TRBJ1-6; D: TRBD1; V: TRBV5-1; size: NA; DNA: TGCGCCAGCAGCGCGGGACAGGGGAATTCACCCCTCCACTTT; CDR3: CASSAGQGNSPLHF
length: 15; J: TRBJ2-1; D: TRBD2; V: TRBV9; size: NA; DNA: TGTGCCAGCAGCCCACGTAGCGGGGGGCACAATGAGCAGTTCTTC; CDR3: CASSPRSGGHNEQFF
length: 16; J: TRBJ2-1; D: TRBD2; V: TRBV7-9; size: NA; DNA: TGTGCCAGCAGCTTAGCGCGAAGCGGGGGCTACAATGAGCAGTTCTTC; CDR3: CASSLARSGGYNEQFF
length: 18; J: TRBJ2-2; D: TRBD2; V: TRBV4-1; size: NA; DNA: TGCGCCAGCAGCCCCGGGACTAGCGGGAGCACACCGGGGATTGAGCTGTTTTTT; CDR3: CASSPGTSGSTPGIELFF
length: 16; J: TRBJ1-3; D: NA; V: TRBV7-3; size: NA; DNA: TGTGCCAGCAGCTGGGGGGGGACGGTCTCTGGAAACACCATATATTTT; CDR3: CASSWGGTVSGNTIYF
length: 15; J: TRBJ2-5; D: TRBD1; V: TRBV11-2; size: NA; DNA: TGTGCCAGCAGCTTTCCGGGACAGGGAATGGAGACCCAGTACTTC; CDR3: CASSFPGQGMETQYF
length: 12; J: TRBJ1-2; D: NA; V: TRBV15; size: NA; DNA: TGTGCCACCAGCAGGGACAGAATTGGCTACACCTTC; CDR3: CATSRDRIGYTF
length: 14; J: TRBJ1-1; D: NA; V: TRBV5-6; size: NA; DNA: TGTGCCAGCAGCTTAAAAGGGTCCGGGGCTGAAGCTTTCTTT; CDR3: CASSLKGSGAEAFF
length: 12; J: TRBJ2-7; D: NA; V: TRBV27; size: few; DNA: TGTGCCAGCAGTTTTCAGGGTTCCGAGCAGTACTTC; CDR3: CASSFQGSEQYF
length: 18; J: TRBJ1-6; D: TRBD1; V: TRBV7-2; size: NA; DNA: TGTGCCAGCAGCTTAGTGGGACAGGATATCTCCTATAATTCACCCCTCCACTTT; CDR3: CASSLVGQDISYNSPLHF
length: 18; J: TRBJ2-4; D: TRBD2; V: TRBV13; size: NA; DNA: TGTGCCAGCAGCTCCCGACTAGCCGGTCCCCTAGCCAAAAACATTCAGTACTTC; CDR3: CASSSRLAGPLAKNIQYF
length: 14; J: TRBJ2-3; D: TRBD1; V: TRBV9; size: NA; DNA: TGTGCCAGCAGCGCACCTCAGGGGGCAGATACGCAGTATTTT; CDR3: CASSAPQGADTQYF
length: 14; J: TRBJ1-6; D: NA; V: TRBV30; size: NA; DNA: TGTGCCTGGAGTTCGCGGGGTTTTAATTCACCCCTCCACTTT; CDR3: CAWSSRGFNSPLHF
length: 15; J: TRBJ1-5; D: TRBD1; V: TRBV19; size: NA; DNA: TGTGCCAGTAGTCTCCGGGCAGGGGGCTATCAGCCCCAGCATTTT; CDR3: CASSLRAGGYQPQHF
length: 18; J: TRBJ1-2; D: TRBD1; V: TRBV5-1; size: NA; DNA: TGCGCCAGCAGCCCAACCGGGACAGGGGATTTACCAAACTATGGCTACACCTTC; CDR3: CASSPTGTGDLPNYGYTF
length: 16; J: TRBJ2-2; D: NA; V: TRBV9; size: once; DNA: TGTGCCAGCAGCCCATGGGGGCTCCCGAACACCGGGGAGCTGTTTTTT; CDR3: CASSPWGLPNTGELFF
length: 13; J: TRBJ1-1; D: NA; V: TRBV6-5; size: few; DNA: TGTGCCAGCAGGCCCACAGAGACCACTGAAGCTTTCTTT; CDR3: CASRPTETTEAFF
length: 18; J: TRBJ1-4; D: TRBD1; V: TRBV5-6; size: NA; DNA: TGTGCCAGCAGCCTGAATGGGCTCAGGGGGCGCTTTAATGAAAAACTGTTTTTT; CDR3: CASSLNGLRGRFNEKLFF
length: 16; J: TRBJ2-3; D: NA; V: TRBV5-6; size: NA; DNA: TGTGCCAGCAGCTTACAGTCAGGCTATCCCTCAGATACGCAGTATTTT; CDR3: CASSLQSGYPSDTQYF